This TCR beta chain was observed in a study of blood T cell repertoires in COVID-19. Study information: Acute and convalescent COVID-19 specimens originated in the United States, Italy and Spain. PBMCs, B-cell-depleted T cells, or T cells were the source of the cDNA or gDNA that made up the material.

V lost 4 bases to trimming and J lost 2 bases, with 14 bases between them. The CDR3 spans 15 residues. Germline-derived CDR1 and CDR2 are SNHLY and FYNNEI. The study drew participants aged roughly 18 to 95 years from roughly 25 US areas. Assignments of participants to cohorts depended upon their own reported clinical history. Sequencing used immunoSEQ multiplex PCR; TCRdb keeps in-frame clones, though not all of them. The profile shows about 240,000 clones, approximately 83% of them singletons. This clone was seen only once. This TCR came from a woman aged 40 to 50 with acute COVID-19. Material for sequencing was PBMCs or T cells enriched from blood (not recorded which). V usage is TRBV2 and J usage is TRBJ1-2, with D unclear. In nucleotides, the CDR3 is TGTGCCAGCAGTGTAGGAGAGACGGTGAACTATGGCTACACCTTC. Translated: CASSVGETVNYGYTF.